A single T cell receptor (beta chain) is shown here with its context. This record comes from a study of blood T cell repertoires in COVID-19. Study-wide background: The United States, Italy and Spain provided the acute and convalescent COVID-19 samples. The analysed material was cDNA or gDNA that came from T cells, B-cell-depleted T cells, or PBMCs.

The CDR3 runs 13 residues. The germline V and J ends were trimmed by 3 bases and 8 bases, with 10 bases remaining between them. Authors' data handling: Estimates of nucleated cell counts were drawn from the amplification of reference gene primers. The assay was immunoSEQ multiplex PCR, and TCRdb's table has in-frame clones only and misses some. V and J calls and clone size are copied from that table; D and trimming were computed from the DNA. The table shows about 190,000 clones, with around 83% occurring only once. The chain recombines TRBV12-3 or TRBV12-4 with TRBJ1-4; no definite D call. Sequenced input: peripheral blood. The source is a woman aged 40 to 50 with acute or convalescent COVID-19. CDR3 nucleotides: TGTGCCAGCAGTTTCCCCATGGAGGAAAAACTGTTTTTT. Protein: CASSFPMEEKLFF.